Here is one TCR beta chain with its context. Per the germline V gene, CDR1 is MNHNY and CDR2 is SVGAGI (reference sequence). The CDR3 is 16 amino acids. V lost 0 bases, J lost 5 bases, and 14 bases lay in between. These data originate in a study of CD8+ T cells in alopecia areata. The wider study: Treated patients received oral tofacitinib, 5 to 10 mg twice daily.

As the sequencing template, cDNA was produced by extracting RNA and reverse transcribing it. Sequenced by immunoSEQ multiplex PCR; TCRdb stores in-frame clones only, minus some. In the table there are almost 250,000 clones, about two thirds of which are singletons. V usage is TRBV6-6 and J usage is TRBJ2-4, with a tentative D call TRBD2 (6 bases). The receptor comes from a human donor with alopecia areata. Sequences were derived from CD4+ T cells sorted from blood, sampled at week 0. The CDR3 bases are TGTGCCAGCAGTTACTCGAGTGGGCCGGGAGAAAACATTCAGTACTTC. This sequence encodes CASSYSSGPGENIQYF.